Each of the 6 T cell receptor beta chains below was sequenced from the same sample in a study of cytomegalovirus exposure and HLA in healthy donors. 60 Vbeta and 13 Jbeta primers were used in PCR. Produced via immunoSEQ multiplex PCR; TCRdb's table is partial and in-frame only. The sample gives around 170,000 clones, approximately 79% of which show up once; approximately 0.69% is in the top ten. The sample consisted of PBMCs. The receptor source for this set is a woman aged 35 to 49 in good health and CMV-seronegative.

The chain is built from TRBV7-9 and TRBJ2-1; 10 bases line up with TRBD2. There are 17 residues in the CDR3. In germline, CDR1 is SEHNR, CDR2 FQNEAQ (reference sequence). The junction had 10 bases not matched to a gene; V was cut back by 5 bases and J by 3 bases. CDR3 DNA: TGTGCCAGCAGCCTCCGACAAGGACTAGCGGACTACAATGAGCAGTTCTTC. It translates to CASSLRQGLADYNEQFF.

The J gene is TRBJ2-7, the V gene TRBV28, with 8 bases lining up with TRBD1. Germline V CDR1 and CDR2: MDHEN, SYDVKM. V dropped 6 bases and J dropped 6; count of bases not matched to a gene: 4. The CDR3 sequence is 12 residues long. CDR3 in amino acids: CASSLDRGEQYF. CDR3 bases: TGTGCCAGCAGCCTCGACAGGGGCGAGCAGTACTTC.

This chain's CDR3 is CASSPRTGENTEAFF. CDR3 coding DNA: TGTGCCAGCAGCCCCAGGACAGGGGAGAACACTGAAGCTTTCTTT. The chain couples TRBV5-4 to TRBJ1-1, with 9 bases aligning to TRBD1. V gave up 4 bases and J gave up 1 base; unmatched junction bases: 5. CDR1 and CDR2 from the germline V gene are SGHNT and YYREEE (reference sequence). The CDR3 length is 15 residues. Variable domain in full (rest from reference TRBV5-4 and TRBJ1-1): ETGVTQSPTHLIKTRGQQVTLRCSSQSGHNTVSWYQQALGQGPQFIFQYYREEENGRGNFPPRFSGLQFPNYSSELNVNALELDDSALYLCASSPRTGENTEAFFGQGTRLTVV.

The J gene is TRBJ1-1, the V gene TRBV19; 10 bases match TRBD1. From germline, CDR1 is LNHDA and CDR2 SQIVND (reference sequence). The CDR3 spans 14 residues. With 11 bases clipped from V and 1 base from J, the junction kept 7 bases outside the gene matches. The CDR3 sequence is CAASTGGANTEAFF. CDR3 DNA sequence: TGTGCCGCCTCGACAGGGGGCGCGAACACTGAAGCTTTCTTT.

There are a few counts of this clone. J is TRBJ2-4 and V is TRBV4-3; maybe TRBD2 (6 bases). The CDR3 loop spans 15 amino acids. Between the trimmed V and J ends, which lost 0 bases and 4 bases, there was a span of 10 bases. The germline V gene encodes CDR1 LGHNA and CDR2 YSLEER. The DNA of the CDR3 is TGCGCCAGCAGCCAAGAGGCGGGGACTAAAAACATTCAGTACTTC. This translates into CASSQEAGTKNIQYF.

J is TRBJ1-2 and V is TRBV7-9, with 10 bases fitting TRBD1. Trimming removed 3 bases from V and 8 bases from J; junction bases left unmatched: 6. Looked up from germline, CDR1 is SEHNR and CDR2 is FQNEAQ (reference sequence). This CDR3 comprises 14 residues. The CDR3 DNA follows: TGTGCCAGCAGCTTTCCCGGGACAGGGGTCGGCTACACCTTC. Protein: CASSFPGTGVGYTF. The variable domain in full, with the rest retrieved from reference TRBV7-9 and TRBJ1-2, is DTGVSQNPRHKITKRGQNVTFRCDPISEHNRLYWYRQTLGQGPEFLTYFQNEAQLEKSRLLSDRFSAERPKGSFSTLEIQRTEQGDSAMYLCASSFPGTGVGYTFGSGTRLTVV.